These 27 T cell receptor beta chains came from one sample sequenced in a study of blood T cell repertoires in COVID-19. Repertoires were generated with immunoSEQ multiplex PCR, while TCRdb's copy carries only in-frame clones and drops some. This sample yields about 140,000 clones, of which almost 85% are seen a single time; 2.5% to 3% belongs to the top ten. Sequencing used peripheral blood. The receptors stem from a man over 45 with acute or convalescent COVID-19.

This clone has a single count. The gene calls are TRBV3-1 (or the pseudogene TRBV3-2) and TRBJ1-3; 9 bases are shared with TRBD1. Trimming took 1 base from V and 2 from J; bases not matched to a gene: 6. In germline, CDR1 is LGHDT, CDR2 YNNKEL (reference sequence). The CDR3 runs to 17 residues. The CDR3 DNA reads as TGTGCCAGCAGCCAAGTCCCACAGGGGGCCACTGGAAACACCATATATTTT. Amino acid sequence: CASSQVPQGATGNTIYF.

The chain has TRBV10-3 and TRBJ1-4; D is ambiguous. CDR1 ENHRY and CDR2 SYGVKD come from the germline V gene. The CDR3 contains 13 residues. The ends were cut back, 4 bases at V and 6 bases at J, with 9 bases in the middle. This CDR3 reads CAISALPDEKLFF. The CDR3 nucleotides are TGTGCCATCAGTGCTTTGCCAGATGAAAAACTGTTTTTT.

J is TRBJ2-1 and V is TRBV24-1; TRBD1 matches at 10 bases. The length of the CDR3 is 16 residues. V shed 5 bases, J shed 4 bases, and the junction held 7 bases outside the gene matches. Germline-derived CDR1 and CDR2 are KGHDR and SFDVKD. CDR3 in DNA: TGTGCCACCAGTGGACAGGGGGCGAAGGGTTACAATGAGCAGTTCTTC. Encoded protein: CATSGQGAKGYNEQFF.

This chain links TRBV20-1 with TRBJ2-5; maybe TRBD2 (7 bases). Trimming shortened V by 3 bases and J by 4 bases, and 15 bases separated the two germline ends. The CDR3 covers 14 residues. CDR1 and CDR2 from the germline V gene are DFQATT and SNEGSKA (reference sequence). In DNA form, the CDR3 reads TGCAGTGCTAGTATTGGGGGAGGGGGAGAGACCCAGTACTTC. Residues: CSASIGGGGETQYF.

V and J are TRBV6-5 and TRBJ1-6, with D perhaps TRBD1 (5 bases). Germline V gene data show CDR1 as MNHEY and CDR2 as SVGAGI. The V end was cut by 0 bases, the J end by 7 bases, with 13 bases between. The CDR3 has 16 residues. CDR3 DNA sequence: TGTGCCAGCAGTTACTCGCGGGGACCGAGAAATTCACCCCTCCACTTT. Translating gives CASSYSRGPRNSPLHF.

This clone came up a few times. This chain links TRBV7-8 with TRBJ1-6; no definite D call. The CDR3 consists of 17 residues. Trimming stripped 5 bases from V and 1 base from J, with 15 bases between. In germline, CDR1 is SGHVS, CDR2 FQNEAQ. CDR3 coding DNA: TGTGCCAGCAGCCGAACCCCAGGCCGATCCTATAATTCACCCCTCCACTTT. Protein product: CASSRTPGRSYNSPLHF.

The chain has TRBV28 and TRBJ2-2; D may be TRBD1 (6 bases). Per germline, CDR1 MDHEN and CDR2 SYDVKM. The length of the CDR3 is 14 residues. The V end was cut by 8 bases, the J end by 5 bases, with 15 bases between. The CDR3 loop is CASVRDTRTGELFF. For the CDR3, the DNA is TGTGCCAGCGTCCGGGACACTCGAACCGGGGAGCTGTTTTTT.

V and J are TRBV3-1 (or the pseudogene TRBV3-2) and TRBJ2-7; TRBD1 agrees at 9 bases. V lost 3 bases, J lost 7 bases, and 10 bases stayed unmatched. Germline CDR1 reads LGHDT; CDR2 reads YNNKEL (reference sequence). The CDR3 covers 15 residues. This chain's CDR3 is CASSHSRTGDGEQYF. The CDR3 DNA is TGTGCCAGCAGCCACTCGAGGACAGGGGACGGAGAGCAGTACTTC.

This clone has just one count. The chain carries TRBV9 and TRBJ1-5; TRBD1 aligns across 9 bases. V trimming: 4 bases; J trimming: 3 bases; junction bases outside the gene matches: 11. Germline CDR1 and CDR2: SGDLS and YYNGEE. CDR3 length equals 17 residues. The CDR3 DNA reads as TGTGCCAGCAGCTCCGGGACAGGGACTTGGAACAATCAGCCCCAGCATTTT. It is translated as CASSSGTGTWNNQPQHF.

J is TRBJ2-7 and V is TRBV18; tentative D call: TRBD2 (6 bases). Germline lookup yields CDR1 KGHSH and CDR2 LQKENI. Deletions cut 1 base from V and 7 bases from J, with 17 bases between. This CDR3 has 15 residues. DNA for the CDR3: TGTGCCAGCTCACCACAAGGGACCTATGGAGGGGAGCAGTACTTC. As protein: CASSPQGTYGGEQYF.

This clone came up a few times. The V gene is TRBV18, the J gene TRBJ1-5, with D unresolved. Germline CDR1 KGHSH, CDR2 LQKENI. V was trimmed by 3 bases and J by 7 bases, leaving 13 bases between them. The CDR3 length is 14 residues. The CDR3 sequence: CASSPLGAGQPQHF. Written as DNA, the CDR3 is TGTGCCAGCTCACCCTTAGGAGCCGGCCAGCCCCAGCATTTT.

The gene calls are TRBV28 and TRBJ2-7; 8 bases are shared with TRBD2. The CDR3 contains 16 residues. Germline-derived CDR1 and CDR2 are MDHEN and SYDVKM. With V trimmed by 3 bases and J by 0 bases, 7 bases remained unmatched. The chain's CDR3 is CASSFPSGPSSYEQYF. DNA for the CDR3: TGTGCCAGCAGTTTTCCTAGCGGGCCTAGCTCCTACGAGCAGTACTTC.

The gene calls are TRBV11-2 and TRBJ1-2; a possible D gene is TRBD1 (5 bases). The CDR3 has 16 residues. The V and J ends lost 5 bases and 4 bases respectively, with 20 bases between them. Germline assignment: CDR1 SGHAT and CDR2 FQNNGV. CDR3 protein: CASSLSGMSYGYGYTF. The DNA of the CDR3 is TGTGCCAGCAGCCTGTCAGGGATGTCTTACGGCTATGGCTACACCTTC.

V gene TRBV3-1 (or the pseudogene TRBV3-2) combines with J gene TRBJ2-1, with unresolved D. Per the germline V gene, CDR1 is LGHDT and CDR2 is YNNKEL (reference sequence). Deletions cut 1 base from V and 1 base from J, with 11 bases between. The CDR3 contains 16 residues. The CDR3 sequence is CASSQGWLGSYNEQFF. The CDR3 bases are TGTGCCAGCAGCCAAGGCTGGCTAGGTTCCTACAATGAGCAGTTCTTC.

The chain carries TRBV18 and TRBJ1-2; 9 nucleotides match TRBD1. V was pared by 2 bases and J by 3 bases, with 1 base of the junction left unmatched. Germline CDR1 and CDR2: KGHSH and LQKENI. CDR3 length: 14 amino acids. The CDR3 nucleotides are TGTGCCAGCTCACCAACAGGGGGCGACTATGGCTACACCTTC. This sequence encodes CASSPTGGDYGYTF.

J is TRBJ2-5 and V is TRBV27, with 7 bases identical to TRBD1. The germline gives CDR1 MNHEY, CDR2 SMNVEV (reference sequence). This CDR3 has 15 amino acids. The junction had 5 bases not matched to a gene; V was cut back by 4 bases and J by 0 bases. The CDR3 sequence is CASSYETGNQETQYF. CDR3 in DNA: TGTGCCAGCAGTTATGAGACAGGGAACCAAGAGACCCAGTACTTC.

CDR3 amino acids: CASSFGRGDYEQYF. The DNA of the CDR3 is TGTGCCAGCAGCTTTGGGCGGGGGGACTACGAGCAGTACTTC. The genes are TRBV11-3 and TRBJ2-7; the match to TRBD2 covers 8 bases. The CDR3 covers 14 residues. Unmatched junction bases numbered 4, after V lost 3 bases and J lost 3 bases. The germline CDR1 and CDR2 sequences are SGHNT and YENEEA.

The CDR3 coding sequence is TGCGCCAGCAGCCCACTAGCGGGTAGCGGGAGTCGGAATGAGCAGTTCTTC. This sequence encodes CASSPLAGSGSRNEQFF. The genes are TRBV5-1 and TRBJ2-1; TRBD2 matches at 9 bases. The germline V gene has CDR1 SGHRS and CDR2 YFSETQ. Trimming took 4 bases from V and 7 from J; bases not matched to a gene: 15. The CDR3 runs 17 residues.

This clone was counted between two and nine times. The chain recombines TRBV20-1 with TRBJ1-1, with a tentative D call TRBD1 (6 bases). Germline V gives CDR1 DFQATT, CDR2 SNEGSKA (reference sequence). The CDR3 contains 11 residues. Deletions cut 6 bases from V and 5 bases from J, with 10 bases between. CDR3 in amino acids: CSAAQGTEAFF. The CDR3 nucleotides read TGCAGTGCAGCCCAGGGGACTGAAGCTTTCTTT.

This clone has just one count. V gene TRBV10-3 combines with J gene TRBJ1-1; 9 bases fit TRBD1. The CDR3 sequence is 15 residues long. Germline CDR1 ENHRY, CDR2 SYGVKD. The junction had 10 bases not matched to a gene; V was cut back by 6 bases and J by 5 bases. This chain's CDR3 is CAISPTGGVRTEAFF. As DNA, the CDR3 is TGTGCCATCAGCCCCACAGGGGGCGTTAGGACTGAAGCTTTCTTT.

The chain links TRBV19 to TRBJ2-5; the D gene is possibly TRBD2 (6 bases). The germline CDR1 and CDR2 sequences are LNHDA and SQIVND (reference sequence). V was pared by 8 bases and J by 1 base, with 11 bases between. The CDR3 runs to 13 residues. CDR3 DNA: TGTGCCAGTGGGAGGACGGGCCAAGAGACCCAGTACTTC. It translates to CASGRTGQETQYF.

This sequence joins TRBV4-2 and TRBJ2-2; weak D call: TRBD1 (7 bases). CDR3 length equals 16 residues. V was pared by 0 bases and J by 5 bases, with 13 bases between. Germline V CDR1 and CDR2: LGHNA, YNFKEQ. The CDR3 protein is CASSQDAGGGTGELFF. DNA for the CDR3: TGTGCCAGCAGCCAAGACGCAGGGGGAGGAACCGGGGAGCTGTTTTTT.

V gene TRBV2 combines with J gene TRBJ1-2; no firm D call. Germline V lookup: CDR1 SNHLY, CDR2 FYNNEI. The germline V and J ends were trimmed by 0 bases and 8 bases, with 4 bases remaining between them. The CDR3 is made up of 11 amino acids. Here the CDR3 DNA reads TGTGCCAGCAGTGAAGCGAGGGGCTACACCTTC. Amino acid sequence: CASSEARGYTF.

The CDR3 spells CASSLDLGGEQYF. The CDR3 DNA reads TGTGCCAGCAGCTTAGATCTCGGCGGGGAGCAGTACTTC. The chain recombines TRBV7-9 with TRBJ2-7, with D possibly TRBD2 on 5 matching bases. The germline gives CDR1 SEHNR, CDR2 FQNEAQ (reference sequence). CDR3 length equals 13 residues. V lost 1 base to trimming and J lost 7 bases, with 11 bases between them.

The chain recombines TRBV18 with TRBJ2-3; 8 nucleotides agree with TRBD2. The germline gives CDR1 KGHSH, CDR2 LQKENI. This CDR3 is 16 amino acids long. V shed 2 bases, J shed 4 bases, and the junction held 8 bases outside the gene matches. DNA of the CDR3: TGTGCCAGCTCACCAGTGCTGCGGGAGGTTTCAGATACGCAGTATTTT. It yields the protein CASSPVLREVSDTQYF.

This chain connects TRBV10-1 to TRBJ1-5, with a tentative D call TRBD1 (6 bases). Germline assignment: CDR1 WNHNN and CDR2 SYGVQD (reference sequence). The CDR3 runs to 13 residues. V lost 6 bases and J 6 bases, leaving 12 bases between the germline ends. The CDR3 loop is CASSTGQGQPQHF. The CDR3 DNA sequence: TGCGCCAGCAGCACAGGGCAAGGTCAGCCCCAGCATTTT.

The chain carries TRBV7-9 and TRBJ2-5; weak D call: TRBD2 (6 bases). CDR3 length: 12 residues. The germline V gene encodes CDR1 SEHNR and CDR2 FQNEAQ (reference sequence). Trimming left V 11 bases short and J 5 bases short, with 15 bases between. The CDR3 protein is CASKEGGETQYF. For the CDR3, the DNA is TGTGCCTCGAAGGAGGGTGGGGAGACCCAGTACTTC. The full variable domain, completed using reference TRBV7-9 and TRBJ2-5, is DTGVSQNPRHKITKRGQNVTFRCDPISEHNRLYWYRQTLGQGPEFLTYFQNEAQLEKSRLLSDRFSAERPKGSFSTLEIQRTEQGDSAMYLCASKEGGETQYFGPGTRLLVL.